The source of this T cell receptor beta chain is a study of technical replicates of blood from a handful of donors (dated by TCRdb to 2015 to 2018). This clone was seen once. Its antigen is still unknown. No base-level quality is on record; no much larger clone is a single base apart. From the cysteine up to the phenylalanine, the CDR3 has a length of 15 residues. The read is trimmed to its CDR3 DNA, 45 bases read in frame from base 1. From a lookup of the germline V gene, CDR1 and CDR2 are MNHNS and SASEGT. V is cut by 4 bases and J by 3 bases, and the space between the germline ends is 14 bases. The method was the immunoSEQ multiplex PCR assay. Entries here come from immuneACCESS through TCRdb and include only in-frame sequences with V and J called. Some clones fail to appear in such tables; in the studies checked, an unresolved V gene covers under half of the shortfall, and the cause of the remainder is unknown. The sample profile shows about 62,000 clones; around 87% of them were found once. The ten biggest clones cover 5.2% of the sample.

The V and J genes are TRBV6-1 and TRBJ2-3; TRBD1 could be the D gene, as 6 bases match. The receptor comes from a human donor in good health. Some clones in this sample may be carry-over from other donors' samples. Specimen: PBMCs. Here is the DNA: TGTGCCAGCAGTGTAACAGGGATTGGAACAGATACGCAGTATTTT. This translates into CASSVTGIGTDTQYF.